Listed below are T cell receptor beta chains from one sample, sequenced in a study of cytomegalovirus exposure and HLA in healthy donors. Repertoires were generated with immunoSEQ multiplex PCR, while TCRdb's copy carries only in-frame clones and drops some. There are 150,000 or so clones in the sample; over 65% occur only once, and roughly 4.2% lies in the top ten. Sequences were obtained from PBMCs. The receptors derive from a woman aged 40 to 50 in good health and CMV-seronegative. The CDR3 runs from the conserved cysteine through the conserved F or W. Each record gives: J gene, D gene, clone size, V gene, CDR3 protein, CDR3 DNA. The D gene is left open where the match is weak. Clone size, where shown, is once, few, many, or a class for clones that have expanded.

>TRBJ1-5|NA|NA|TRBV6-5
CASSLVGQSNQPQHF
TGTGCCAGCAGCCTGGTTGGTCAGTCCAATCAGCCCCAGCATTTT
>TRBJ2-5|NA|NA|TRBV5-1
CASTPLVGGGLAQETQYF
TGCGCCAGCACCCCCCTGGTCGGTGGAGGGCTGGCACAAGAGACCCAGTACTTC
>TRBJ1-2|NA|NA|TRBV5-8
CASSRDGLNYGYTF
TGTGCCAGCAGTAGGGACGGACTAAACTATGGCTACACCTTC
>TRBJ2-3|NA|NA|TRBV6-4
CASRREGGSTDTQYF
TGTGCCAGCAGAAGGGAGGGGGGCAGCACAGATACGCAGTATTTT
>TRBJ1-1|NA|NA|TRBV29-1
CSVVRRLNTEAFF
TGCAGCGTTGTTAGGAGACTGAACACTGAAGCTTTCTTT
>TRBJ1-6|NA|NA|TRBV27
CASRRAYNSPLHF
TGTGCCAGCAGGAGGGCATATAATTCACCCCTCCACTTT
>TRBJ2-7|NA|NA|TRBV6-1
CASSEGQGTREQYF
TGTGCCAGCAGTGAGGGTCAGGGTACCCGCGAGCAGTACTTC
>TRBJ1-5|NA|NA|TRBV28
CASIGPTHHNQPQHF
TGTGCCAGCATCGGTCCGACACACCACAATCAGCCCCAGCATTTT
>TRBJ1-1|NA|once|TRBV7-2
CASSLRPDSREAFF
TGTGCCAGCAGCCTACGCCCAGACTCCCGTGAAGCTTTCTTT
>TRBJ2-7|NA|once|TRBV5-5
CASSPTGYEQYF
TGTGCCAGCAGCCCCACAGGCTACGAGCAGTACTTC
>TRBJ2-3|TRBD2|NA|TRBV30
CAWSVLTGGRFADTQYF
TGTGCCTGGAGTGTCCTCACTGGCGGGAGGTTTGCAGATACGCAGTATTTT
>TRBJ2-7|NA|NA|TRBV9
CASSVDDGGEQYF
TGTGCCAGCAGCGTAGATGACGGGGGCGAGCAGTACTTC
>TRBJ2-1|TRBD2|NA|TRBV11-3
CASSFLAGPYNEQFF
TGTGCCAGCAGCTTTCTAGCGGGACCCTACAATGAGCAGTTCTTC
>TRBJ1-1|TRBD1|NA|TRBV28
CASSIDRGATEAFF
TGTGCCAGCAGTATAGACAGGGGGGCGACTGAAGCTTTCTTT
>TRBJ1-3|NA|NA|TRBV10-3
CAISELHSSGNTIYF
TGTGCCATCAGTGAGTTGCACAGCTCTGGAAACACCATATATTTT
>TRBJ2-3|NA|NA|TRBV7-2
CASSNVGEVDTQYF
TGTGCCAGCAGCAACGTGGGTGAGGTAGATACGCAGTATTTT
>TRBJ2-3|TRBD2|NA|TRBV7-9
CASSVAGGPSTDTQYF
TGTGCCAGCAGTGTTGCGGGAGGGCCAAGCACAGATACGCAGTATTTT
>TRBJ1-6|NA|NA|TRBV7-9
CASSSDSGFGYNSPLHF
TGTGCCAGCAGCTCGGATTCGGGATTTGGGTATAATTCACCCCTCCACTTT
>TRBJ2-2|NA|NA|TRBV6-5
CASSHREGGELFF
TGTGCCAGCAGTCACCGCGAGGGCGGGGAGCTGTTTTTT
>TRBJ1-5|TRBD1|few|TRBV5-1
CASSLDPGQGSVKHF
TGCGCCAGCAGCTTGGACCCGGGACAGGGTTCGGTTAAGCATTTT
>TRBJ2-1|NA|NA|TRBV5-1
CASRNLSSALLTYNEQFF
TGCGCCAGCCGCAACTTATCGTCCGCGCTTTTAACCTACAATGAGCAGTTCTTC
>TRBJ1-2|NA|NA|TRBV5-4
CASSSDFDYGYTF
TGTGCCAGCAGCTCGGACTTCGATTATGGCTACACCTTC
>TRBJ1-2|NA|NA|TRBV6-1
CASSEQGPDGYTF
TGTGCCAGCAGTGAGCAGGGCCCGGATGGCTACACCTTC
>TRBJ1-2|NA|NA|TRBV30
CAWNGGDYGYTF
TGTGCCTGGAACGGGGGTGACTATGGCTACACCTTC
>TRBJ2-4|TRBD1|NA|TRBV11-2
CASSFGFGDRLAKNIQYF
TGTGCCAGCAGCTTCGGGTTCGGGGACAGGTTAGCCAAAAACATTCAGTACTTC
>TRBJ2-2|NA|NA|TRBV18
CASSLQGWKTGELFF
TGTGCCAGCTCACTCCAGGGGTGGAAGACCGGGGAGCTGTTTTTT
>TRBJ1-1|NA|few|TRBV6-6
CASSTYAGSAFF
TGTGCCAGCAGTACTTACGCGGGTAGCGCTTTCTTT
>TRBJ2-1|TRBD2|NA|TRBV29-1
CSVGTSGPYNEQFF
TGCAGCGTCGGGACTAGCGGCCCCTACAATGAGCAGTTCTTC
>TRBJ2-5|NA|NA|TRBV13
CASSLAWDTQETQYF
TGTGCCAGCAGCTTAGCCTGGGACACCCAAGAGACCCAGTACTTC
>TRBJ2-7|NA|NA|TRBV5-1
CASSLSVDPSASYEQYF
TGCGCCAGCAGCTTAAGCGTTGATCCTAGCGCATCCTACGAGCAGTACTTC
>TRBJ2-6|NA|NA|TRBV25-1
CASSEYRGSGANVLTF
TGTGCCAGCAGTGAATATCGGGGGAGTGGGGCCAACGTCCTGACTTTC
>TRBJ2-3|TRBD2|NA|TRBV9
CASSSGLAGNTDTQYF
TGTGCCAGCAGCTCGGGACTAGCGGGGAACACAGATACGCAGTATTTT
>TRBJ1-1|NA|NA|TRBV2
CASSESRANTEAFF
TGTGCCAGCAGTGAATCCAGGGCAAACACTGAAGCTTTCTTT
>TRBJ2-1|NA|NA|TRBV10-2
CASSRGNEQFF
TGCGCCAGCAGTAGGGGGAATGAGCAGTTCTTC
>TRBJ1-4|NA|NA|TRBV5-8
CASSRLGEKLFF
TGTGCCAGCAGCCGACTAGGAGAAAAACTGTTTTTT